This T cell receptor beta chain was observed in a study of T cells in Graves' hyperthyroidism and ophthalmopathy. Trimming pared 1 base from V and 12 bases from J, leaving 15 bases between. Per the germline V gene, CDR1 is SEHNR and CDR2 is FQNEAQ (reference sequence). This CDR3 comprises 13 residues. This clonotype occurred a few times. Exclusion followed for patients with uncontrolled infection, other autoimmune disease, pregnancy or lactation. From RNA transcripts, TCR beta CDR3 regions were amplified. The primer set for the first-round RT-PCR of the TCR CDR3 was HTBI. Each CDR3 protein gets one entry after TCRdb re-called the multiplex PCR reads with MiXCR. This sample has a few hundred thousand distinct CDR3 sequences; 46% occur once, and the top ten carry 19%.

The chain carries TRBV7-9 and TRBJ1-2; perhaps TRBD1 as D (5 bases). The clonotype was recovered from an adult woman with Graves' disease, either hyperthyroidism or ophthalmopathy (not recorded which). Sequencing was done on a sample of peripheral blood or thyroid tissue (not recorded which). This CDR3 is CASSLDDSRRNTF. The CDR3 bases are TGTGCCAGCAGCTTAGATGACAGCCGGCGGAACACCTTC.